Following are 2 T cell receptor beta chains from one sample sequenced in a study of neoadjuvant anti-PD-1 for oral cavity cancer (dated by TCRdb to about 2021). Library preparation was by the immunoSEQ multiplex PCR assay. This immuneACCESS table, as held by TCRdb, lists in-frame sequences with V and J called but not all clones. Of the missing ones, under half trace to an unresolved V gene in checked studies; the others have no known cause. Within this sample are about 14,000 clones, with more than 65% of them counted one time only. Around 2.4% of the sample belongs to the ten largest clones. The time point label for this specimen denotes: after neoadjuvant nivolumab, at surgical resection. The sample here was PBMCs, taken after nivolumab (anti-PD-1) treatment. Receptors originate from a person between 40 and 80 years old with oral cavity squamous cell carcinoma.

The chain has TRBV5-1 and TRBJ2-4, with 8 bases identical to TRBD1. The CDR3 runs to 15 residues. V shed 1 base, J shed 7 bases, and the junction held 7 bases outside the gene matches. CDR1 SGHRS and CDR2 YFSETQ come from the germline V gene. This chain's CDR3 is CASSLTGTGMNIQYF. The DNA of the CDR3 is TGCGCCAGCAGCTTGACCGGGACAGGCATGAACATTCAGTACTTC.

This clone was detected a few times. The CDR3 is CASSLTGLSGANVLTF. The CDR3 DNA is TGTGCCAGCAGCTTGACTGGCCTCTCTGGGGCCAACGTCCTGACTTTC. The genes are TRBV11-2 and TRBJ2-6; D gene uncertain. The CDR3 has 16 residues. The ends were cut back, 3 bases at V and 0 bases at J, with 9 bases in the middle. Looked up from germline, CDR1 is SGHAT and CDR2 is FQNNGV.